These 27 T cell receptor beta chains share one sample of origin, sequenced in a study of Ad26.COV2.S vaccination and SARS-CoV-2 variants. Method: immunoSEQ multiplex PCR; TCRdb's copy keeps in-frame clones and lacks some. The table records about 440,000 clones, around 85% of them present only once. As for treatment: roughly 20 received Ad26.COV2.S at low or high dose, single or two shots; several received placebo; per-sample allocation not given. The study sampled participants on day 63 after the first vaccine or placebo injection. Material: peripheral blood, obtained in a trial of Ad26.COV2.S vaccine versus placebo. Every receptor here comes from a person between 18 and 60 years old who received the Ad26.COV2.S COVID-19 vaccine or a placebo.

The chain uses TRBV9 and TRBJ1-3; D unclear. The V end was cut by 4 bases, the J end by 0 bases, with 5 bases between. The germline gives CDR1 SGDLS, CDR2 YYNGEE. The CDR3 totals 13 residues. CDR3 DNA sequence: TGTGCCAGCAGCAGTACCTCTGGAAACACCATATATTTT. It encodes CASSSTSGNTIYF.

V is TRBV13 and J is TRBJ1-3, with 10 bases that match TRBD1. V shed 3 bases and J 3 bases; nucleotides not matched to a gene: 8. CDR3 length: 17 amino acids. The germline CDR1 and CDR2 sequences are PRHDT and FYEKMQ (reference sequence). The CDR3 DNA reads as TGTGCCAGCAGCTTCCGGGACAGGGGTAGGGATGGAAACACCATATATTTT. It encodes CASSFRDRGRDGNTIYF.

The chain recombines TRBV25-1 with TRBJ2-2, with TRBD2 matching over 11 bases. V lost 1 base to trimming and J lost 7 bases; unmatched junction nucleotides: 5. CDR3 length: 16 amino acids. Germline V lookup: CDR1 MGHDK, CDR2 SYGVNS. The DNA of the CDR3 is TGTGCCAGCAGTGAATTTAGCGGGAGGGCCGGCGGGGAGCTGTTTTTT. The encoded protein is CASSEFSGRAGGELFF.

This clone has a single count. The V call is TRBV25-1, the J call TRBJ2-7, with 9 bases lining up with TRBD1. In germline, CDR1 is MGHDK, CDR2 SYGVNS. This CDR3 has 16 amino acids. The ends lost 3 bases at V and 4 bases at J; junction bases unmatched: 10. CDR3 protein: CASSDLQTGGYYEQYF. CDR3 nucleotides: TGTGCCAGCAGTGACCTACAAACAGGGGGCTATTACGAGCAGTACTTC.

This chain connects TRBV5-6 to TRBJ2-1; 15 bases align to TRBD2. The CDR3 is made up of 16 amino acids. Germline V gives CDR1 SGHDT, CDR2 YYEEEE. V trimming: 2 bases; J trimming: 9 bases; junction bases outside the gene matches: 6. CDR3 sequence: CASSFGLAGGDSEQFF. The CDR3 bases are TGTGCCAGCAGCTTCGGACTAGCGGGAGGGGACAGTGAGCAGTTCTTC.

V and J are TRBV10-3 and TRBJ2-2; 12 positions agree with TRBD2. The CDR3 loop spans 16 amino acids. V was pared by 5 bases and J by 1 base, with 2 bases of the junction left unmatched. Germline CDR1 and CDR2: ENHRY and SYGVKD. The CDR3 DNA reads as TGTGCCATCAGTAAGACTAGCGGGGGGAACACCGGGGAGCTGTTTTTT. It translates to CAISKTSGGNTGELFF.

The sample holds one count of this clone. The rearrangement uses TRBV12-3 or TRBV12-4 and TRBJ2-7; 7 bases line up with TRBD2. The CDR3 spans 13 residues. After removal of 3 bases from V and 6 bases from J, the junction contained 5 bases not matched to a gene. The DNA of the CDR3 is TGTGCCAGCAGTTTTTTAACGGGAGGCGAGCAGTACTTC. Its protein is CASSFLTGGEQYF.

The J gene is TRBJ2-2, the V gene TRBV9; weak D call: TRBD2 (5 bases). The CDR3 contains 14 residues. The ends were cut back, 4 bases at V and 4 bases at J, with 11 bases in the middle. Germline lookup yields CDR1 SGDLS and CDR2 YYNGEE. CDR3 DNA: TGTGCCAGCAGCCCAGGACTCGGCACCGGGGAGCTGTTTTTT. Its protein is CASSPGLGTGELFF.

The CDR3 spells CGTWRGDRVSGANVLTF. In DNA form, the CDR3 reads TGTGGAACCTGGAGGGGGGACAGGGTATCTGGGGCCAACGTCCTGACTTTC. The V gene is TRBV30, the J gene TRBJ2-6; 9 bases match TRBD1. CDR3 size: 17 residues. CDR1 is GTSNPN and CDR2 is SVGIG in the germline V gene (reference sequence).

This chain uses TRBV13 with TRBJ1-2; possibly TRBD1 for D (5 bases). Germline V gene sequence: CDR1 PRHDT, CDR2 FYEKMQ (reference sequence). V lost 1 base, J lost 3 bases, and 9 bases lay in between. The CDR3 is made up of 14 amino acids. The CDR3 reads CASSLARGYYGYTF. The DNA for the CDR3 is TGTGCCAGCAGCTTAGCGAGGGGTTACTATGGCTACACCTTC.

CDR3 sequence (DNA): TGTGCCAGCAGTGAATCGGGCGGGTCACCCCTCCACTTT. Protein product: CASSESGGSPLHF. This rearrangement joins TRBV25-1 to TRBJ1-6; D call uncertain. Trimming stripped 1 base from V and 10 bases from J, with 8 bases between. The CDR3 runs 13 residues. In germline, CDR1 is MGHDK, CDR2 SYGVNS.

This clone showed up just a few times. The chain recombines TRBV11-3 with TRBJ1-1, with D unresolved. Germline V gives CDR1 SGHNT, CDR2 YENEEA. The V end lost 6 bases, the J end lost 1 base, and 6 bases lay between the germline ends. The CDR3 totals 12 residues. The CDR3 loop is CASSRRNTEAFF. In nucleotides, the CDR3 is TGTGCCAGCAGTCGACGGAACACTGAAGCTTTCTTT.

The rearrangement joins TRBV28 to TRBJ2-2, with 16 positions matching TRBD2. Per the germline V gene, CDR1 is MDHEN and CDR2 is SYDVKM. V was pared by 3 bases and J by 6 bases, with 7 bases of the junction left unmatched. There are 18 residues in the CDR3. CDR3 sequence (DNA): TGTGCCAGCAGTTTGTTCTCGGGACTAGCGGGAGGGGCCGGGGAGCTGTTTTTT. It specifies CASSLFSGLAGGAGELFF.

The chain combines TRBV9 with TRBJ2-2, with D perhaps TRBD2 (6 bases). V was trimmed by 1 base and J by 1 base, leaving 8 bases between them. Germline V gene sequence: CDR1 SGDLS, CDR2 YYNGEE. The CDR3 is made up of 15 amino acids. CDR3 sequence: CASSVIAVNTGELFF. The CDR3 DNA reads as TGTGCCAGCAGCGTAATAGCGGTGAACACCGGGGAGCTGTTTTTT.

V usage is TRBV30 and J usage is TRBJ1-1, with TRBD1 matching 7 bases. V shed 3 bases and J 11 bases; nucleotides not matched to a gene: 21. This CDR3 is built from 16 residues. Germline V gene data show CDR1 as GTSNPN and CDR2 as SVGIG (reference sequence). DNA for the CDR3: TGTGCCTGGAGGATGACAGGGTTTTCCGCCCAAGGGTGGGCTTTCTTT. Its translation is CAWRMTGFSAQGWAFF.

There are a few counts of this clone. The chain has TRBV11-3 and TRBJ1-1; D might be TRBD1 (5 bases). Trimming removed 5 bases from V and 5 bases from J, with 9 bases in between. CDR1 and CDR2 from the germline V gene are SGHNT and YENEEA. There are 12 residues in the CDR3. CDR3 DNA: TGTGCCAGCAGCGGGAGGGGAACTGAAGCTTTCTTT. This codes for CASSGRGTEAFF. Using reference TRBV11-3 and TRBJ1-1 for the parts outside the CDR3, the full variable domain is EAGVVQSPRYKIIEKKQPVAFWCNPISGHNTLYWYLQNLGQGPELLIRYENEEAVDDSQLPKDRFSAERLKGVDSTLKIQPAELGDSAVYLCASSGRGTEAFFGQGTRLTVV.

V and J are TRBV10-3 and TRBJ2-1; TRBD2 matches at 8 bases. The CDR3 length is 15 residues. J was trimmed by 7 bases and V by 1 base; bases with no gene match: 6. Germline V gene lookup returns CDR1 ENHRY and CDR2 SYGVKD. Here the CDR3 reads CAISEYGGGRNEQFF. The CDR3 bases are TGTGCCATCAGTGAGTACGGGGGGGGACGGAATGAGCAGTTCTTC.

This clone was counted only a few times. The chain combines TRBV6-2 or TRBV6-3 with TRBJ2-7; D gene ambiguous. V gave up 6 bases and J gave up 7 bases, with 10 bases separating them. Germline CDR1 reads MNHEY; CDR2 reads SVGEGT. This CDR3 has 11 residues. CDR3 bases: TGTGCCAGCAGCCAAGGGCGGGAGCAGTACTTC. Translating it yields CASSQGREQYF.

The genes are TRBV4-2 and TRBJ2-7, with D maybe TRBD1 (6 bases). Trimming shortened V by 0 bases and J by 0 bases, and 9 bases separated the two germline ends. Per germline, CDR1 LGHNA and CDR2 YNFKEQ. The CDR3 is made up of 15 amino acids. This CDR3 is CASSQERGSSYEQYF. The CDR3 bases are TGTGCCAGCAGCCAAGAAAGGGGGAGCTCCTACGAGCAGTACTTC.

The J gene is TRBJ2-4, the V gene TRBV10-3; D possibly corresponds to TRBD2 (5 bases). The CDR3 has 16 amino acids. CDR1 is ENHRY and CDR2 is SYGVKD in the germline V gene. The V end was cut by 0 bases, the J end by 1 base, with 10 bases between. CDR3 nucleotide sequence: TGTGCCATCAGTGAGTCGATCGGGGAGGCCAAAAACATTCAGTACTTC. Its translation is CAISESIGEAKNIQYF.

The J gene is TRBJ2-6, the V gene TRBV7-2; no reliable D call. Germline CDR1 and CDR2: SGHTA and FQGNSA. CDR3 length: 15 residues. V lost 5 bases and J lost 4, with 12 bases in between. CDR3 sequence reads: CASSPTMSGANVLTF. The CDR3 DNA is TGTGCCAGCAGCCCAACGATGTCAGGGGCCAACGTCCTGACTTTC.

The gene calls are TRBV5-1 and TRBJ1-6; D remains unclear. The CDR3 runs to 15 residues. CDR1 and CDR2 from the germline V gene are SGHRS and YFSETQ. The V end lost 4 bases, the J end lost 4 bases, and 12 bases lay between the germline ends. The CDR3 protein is CASSAVDSYNSPLHF. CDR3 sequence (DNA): TGCGCCAGCAGCGCCGTGGATTCGTATAATTCACCCCTCCACTTT.

DNA of the CDR3: TGTGCCAGCAGGACCGAACAGGGGGCCCCCACAGATACGCAGTATTTT. Translated, it gives CASRTEQGAPTDTQYF. The gene calls are TRBV4-2 and TRBJ2-3; 9 bases align to TRBD1. The germline V gene has CDR1 LGHNA and CDR2 YNFKEQ. The V gene end was trimmed by 6 bases and the J gene end by 2 bases; junction bases not matched to a gene: 9. This CDR3 spans 16 amino acids.

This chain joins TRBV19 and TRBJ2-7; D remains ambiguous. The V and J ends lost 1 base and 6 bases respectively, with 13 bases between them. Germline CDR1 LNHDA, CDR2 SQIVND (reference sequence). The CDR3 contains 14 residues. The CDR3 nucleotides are TGTGCCAGTAGTATAGGGACCCCCTTCATCGAGCAGTACTTC. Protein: CASSIGTPFIEQYF.

The CDR3 DNA reads TGTGCCAGCAGTTACTCGACGGGTGGAGGGAGTGGCTACACCTTC. Protein sequence: CASSYSTGGGSGYTF. This chain links TRBV6-2 or TRBV6-3 with TRBJ1-2; D remains ambiguous. In germline, CDR1 is MNHEY, CDR2 SVGEGT. Trimming took off 0 bases at V and 7 bases at J, with 15 bases between the two ends. CDR3 length equals 15 residues.

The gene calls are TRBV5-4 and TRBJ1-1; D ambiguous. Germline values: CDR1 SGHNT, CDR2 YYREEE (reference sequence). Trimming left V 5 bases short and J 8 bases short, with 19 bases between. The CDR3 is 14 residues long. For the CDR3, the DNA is TGTGCCAGCAGTTCCAACGACAACGTACAAGAAGCTTTCTTT. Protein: CASSSNDNVQEAFF.

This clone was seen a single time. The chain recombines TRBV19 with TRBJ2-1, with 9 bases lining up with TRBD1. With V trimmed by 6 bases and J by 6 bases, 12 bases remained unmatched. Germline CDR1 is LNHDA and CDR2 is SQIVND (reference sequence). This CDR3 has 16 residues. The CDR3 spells CASSRNRGLPANEQFF. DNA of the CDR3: TGTGCCAGTAGCAGAAACAGGGGGCTCCCCGCCAATGAGCAGTTCTTC.